This is a list of T cell receptor beta chains from one sample in a study of T cells after yellow fever vaccination. MiXCR, applied by TCRdb to the 5' RACE reads, yields one record per CDR3 protein. Of hundreds of thousands of distinct CDR3 sequences in the sample, 11% were seen once. The sample here was PBMCs, taken on the day of the first yellow fever vaccination. Receptors originate from a man between 18 and 29 years old who received the YFV17D yellow fever vaccine. The CDR3 runs from the conserved cysteine through the conserved F or W. The order of the fields is D gene, clone size, V gene, J gene, CDR3 DNA, CDR3 protein. The D gene is left open where the match is weak. Clone sizes are given selectively: once, few, many, or a class where the clone is expanded.

d_call: TRBD1
clone_size: few
v_call: TRBV10-3
j_call: TRBJ1-1
cdr3_nt: TGTGCCATCAGTGAACCCGACAGGGAGTACACTGAAGCTTTCTTT
cdr3_aa: CAISEPDREYTEAFF

d_call: -
clone_size: -
v_call: TRBV7-2
j_call: TRBJ2-2
cdr3_nt: TGTGCCAGCAGCTTGGGACCCCCGAGTACCGGGGAGCTGTTTTTT
cdr3_aa: CASSLGPPSTGELFF

d_call: -
clone_size: few
v_call: TRBV30
j_call: TRBJ2-7
cdr3_nt: TGTGCCTGGAGTGGAAACCCCGGGGTATACGAGCAGTACTTC
cdr3_aa: CAWSGNPGVYEQYF

d_call: -
clone_size: -
v_call: TRBV6-1
j_call: TRBJ1-5
cdr3_nt: TGTCCAGCATCCGCTAGGAGGAGGCCTCGAAGCAATCAGACCCAGCATTTT
cdr3_aa: CPASARRRPRSNQTQHF

d_call: -
clone_size: many
v_call: TRBV7-9
j_call: TRBJ1-3
cdr3_nt: TGTGCCAGCAGCTTCGATCGCGTACTCTCTGGAAACACCATATATTTT
cdr3_aa: CASSFDRVLSGNTIYF

d_call: -
clone_size: few
v_call: TRBV7-3
j_call: TRBJ1-4
cdr3_nt: TGTGCCAGCAGTCAACCGGGCCATCTTGAAAAACTGTTTTTT
cdr3_aa: CASSQPGHLEKLFF

d_call: -
clone_size: -
v_call: TRBV6-5
j_call: TRBJ1-1
cdr3_nt: TGTGCCAGCAGTTACTCTTTCGGGAACACTGAAGCTTTCTTT
cdr3_aa: CASSYSFGNTEAFF

d_call: -
clone_size: -
v_call: TRBV7-9
j_call: TRBJ1-1
cdr3_nt: TGTGCCAGCAGCTTAGCGAATCGGTACACTGAAGCTTTCTTT
cdr3_aa: CASSLANRYTEAFF

d_call: -
clone_size: -
v_call: TRBV11-3
j_call: TRBJ1-2
cdr3_nt: TGTGCCAGCAGCTTAGTTTCTGTTCTGTCTTATGCCTATGGCTACACCTTC
cdr3_aa: CASSLVSVLSYAYGYTF

d_call: -
clone_size: once
v_call: TRBV5-6
j_call: TRBJ1-1
cdr3_nt: TGTGCCAGCACCCGCAGGGGCTTGACTGAAGCTTTCTTT
cdr3_aa: CASTRRGLTEAFF

d_call: TRBD2
clone_size: few
v_call: TRBV7-8
j_call: TRBJ2-2
cdr3_nt: TGTGCCAGCAGCTTAGGACTAGCCAGTGGGGAGCTGTTTTTT
cdr3_aa: CASSLGLASGELFF

d_call: -
clone_size: -
v_call: TRBV4-1
j_call: TRBJ2-7
cdr3_nt: TGCGCCAGCAGCCCTTCCGACAGACCCTACGAGCAGTACTTC
cdr3_aa: CASSPSDRPYEQYF

d_call: -
clone_size: -
v_call: TRBV7-9
j_call: TRBJ2-6
cdr3_nt: TGTGCCAGCAGCTTACGTCCACTGCCCGTCTGGGCCAACGTCCTGACTTTC
cdr3_aa: CASSLRPLPVWANVLTF

d_call: TRBD1
clone_size: -
v_call: TRBV19
j_call: TRBJ2-5
cdr3_nt: TGTGCCAGTAGTATCCGGGGGACAGGGGCGCAAGAGACCCAGTACTTC
cdr3_aa: CASSIRGTGAQETQYF

d_call: -
clone_size: -
v_call: TRBV5-4
j_call: TRBJ2-3
cdr3_nt: TGTGCCAGCAGCCCGCCCCCAGGTGGAGATACGCAGTATTTT
cdr3_aa: CASSPPPGGDTQYF